This T cell receptor (beta chain) was retrieved from a study of cytomegalovirus exposure and HLA in healthy donors. Study-level information: Earlier work reported 100 million to 130 million unique TCR beta sequences from some 180 million T cells.

Broader study findings: Later work found most CMV-associated TCR beta chains apparently HLA-restricted. CMV serostatus stood as the only immune exposure information on hand.

Donors had nominal health at sampling but likely had unrecorded immune exposures. Turning to this clone: The antigen is undetermined.

PCR primers comprised 60 Vbeta and 13 Jbeta primers. Repertoires were generated with immunoSEQ multiplex PCR, while TCRdb's copy carries only in-frame clones and drops some. The table has roughly 200,000 clones, about four fifths seen once. The germline V gene encodes CDR1 GTSNPN and CDR2 SVGIG (reference sequence). This CDR3 spans 10 amino acids. The sequence was obtained from a woman aged 18 to 35 in good health and CMV-seronegative. Sequencing used PBMCs. V usage is TRBV30 and J usage is TRBJ1-1; D unclear. This chain's CDR3 is CSLGGPEAFF. The CDR3 coding sequence is TGTTCTTTAGGAGGACCGGAAGCTTTCTTT.